One and the same sample provided the 9 T cell receptor beta chains below, sequenced in a study of blood T cells in healthy people across ages. For the second PCR, which ran for roughly 6 to 12 cycles, a sample-barcoded 5' primer and a J-beta primer mix were used. One entry per CDR3 protein, called by TCRdb with MiXCR from the 5' RACE reads. This table holds hundreds of thousands of distinct CDR3 sequences, roughly 43% found once. Sequenced material: blood. Source of these receptors: a man older than 75 in good health.

This clonotype was observed at least ten times. The rearrangement joins TRBV6-2 or TRBV6-3 to TRBJ1-5; 8 nucleotides match TRBD1. CDR1 and CDR2 from the germline V gene are MNHEY and SVGEGT. V shed 6 bases and J 3 bases; nucleotides not matched to a gene: 7. CDR3 length equals 15 residues. The CDR3 spells CASSRTGTYNQPQHF. In DNA, the CDR3 is TGTGCCAGCAGCAGGACAGGGACCTACAATCAGCCCCAGCATTTT.

The rearrangement uses TRBV5-1 and TRBJ2-1; 13 bases line up with TRBD2. Germline trimming cut 3 bases from V and 8 bases from J; bases unmatched to any gene: 8. Germline assignment: CDR1 SGHRS and CDR2 YFSETQ. The CDR3 spans 16 residues. The CDR3 sequence: CASSWRLAGGFDEQFF. DNA of the CDR3: TGCGCCAGCAGCTGGCGACTAGCGGGAGGTTTCGATGAGCAGTTCTTC.

This clonotype appeared a few times. The chain combines TRBV7-2 with TRBJ2-7; 7 positions agree with TRBD2. CDR3 size: 14 residues. V shed 5 bases and J 7 bases; nucleotides not matched to a gene: 11. CDR1 SGHTA and CDR2 FQGNSA come from the germline V gene. The CDR3 bases are TGTGCCAGCAGCCCCAGCGGGGCGTACGGGGAGCAGTACTTC. This encodes CASSPSGAYGEQYF.

This clonotype was seen more than once but under ten times. Here the CDR3 omits its conserved ending phenylalanine or tryptophan, so a read error is the likely source. V and J are TRBV7-7 and TRBJ2-1; 11 bases line up with TRBD2. CDR1 is SSHAT, CDR2 FNYEAQ, per germline (reference sequence). This CDR3 comprises 16 residues. V dropped 1 base and J dropped 9; count of bases not matched to a gene: 8. The DNA of the CDR3 is TGTGCCAGCAGCTTAGACCTAGCGGGAGGTCGGGGTGAGCAGTTCTTA. Protein product: CASSLDLAGGRGEQFL.

For the CDR3, the DNA is TGTGCCAGCAGCCCGCAGGGGGGCCAGGGACAGCCCTATGGCTACACCTTC. Amino acids: CASSPQGGQGQPYGYTF. The genes are TRBV7-2 and TRBJ1-2, with 7 positions matching TRBD1. Germline trimming cut 5 bases from V and 4 bases from J; bases unmatched to any gene: 16. The CDR3 has 17 residues. CDR1 and CDR2 from the germline V gene are SGHTA and FQGNSA.

V usage is TRBV10-3 and J usage is TRBJ2-7; TRBD2 aligns across 8 bases. V lost 3 bases to trimming and J lost 3 bases; unmatched junction nucleotides: 7. CDR3 length equals 15 residues. The germline gives CDR1 ENHRY, CDR2 SYGVKD. CDR3: CAISEAASGYYEQYF. In DNA, the CDR3 is TGTGCCATCAGTGAAGCGGCTAGCGGGTACTACGAGCAGTACTTC.

V usage is TRBV6-2 or TRBV6-3 and J usage is TRBJ2-5, with TRBD1 identical over 9 bases. With 7 bases clipped from V and 11 bases from J, the junction kept 26 bases outside the gene matches. CDR1 is MNHEY, CDR2 SVGEGT, per germline. The CDR3 spans 18 residues. Written as DNA, the CDR3 is TGTGCCAGCACCTATTCCGACCCCGGGACAGGGAATCGCGATGAGCAGTACTTC. Translated, it gives CASTYSDPGTGNRDEQYF.

In DNA form, the CDR3 reads TGTGCCAGCAGTTTTGGAGGGATTCGGTTGGGGGGGATGTACTTC. Protein: CASSFGGIRLGGMYF. V usage is TRBV12-3 or TRBV12-4 and J usage is TRBJ2-7, with 7 nucleotides matching TRBD2. This CDR3 has 15 amino acids. V trimming: 3 bases; J trimming: 12 bases; junction bases outside the gene matches: 17.

This clonotype occurred a few times. The rearrangement uses TRBV29-1 and TRBJ2-7; TRBD2 agrees at 10 bases. The CDR3 contains 16 residues. Germline-derived CDR1 and CDR2 are SQVTM and ANQGSEA. V lost 7 bases and J lost 0; bases outside the gene matches: 12. The CDR3 DNA is TGCAGCGCCTGGGCTAGCGGGGGCTCGGGCTCCTACGAGCAGTACTTC. It specifies CSAWASGGSGSYEQYF.